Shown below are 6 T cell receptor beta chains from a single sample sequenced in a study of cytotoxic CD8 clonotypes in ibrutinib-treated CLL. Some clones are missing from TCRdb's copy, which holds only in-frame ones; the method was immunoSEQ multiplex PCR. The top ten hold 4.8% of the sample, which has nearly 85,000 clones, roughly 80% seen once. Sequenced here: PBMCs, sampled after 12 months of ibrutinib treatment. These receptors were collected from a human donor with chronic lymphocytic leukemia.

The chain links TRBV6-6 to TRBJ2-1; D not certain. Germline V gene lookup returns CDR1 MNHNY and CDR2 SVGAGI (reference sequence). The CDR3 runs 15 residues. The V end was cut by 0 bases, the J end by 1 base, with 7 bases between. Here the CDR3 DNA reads TGTGCCAGCAGTTACTCGGACCCTTCCTACAATGAGCAGTTCTTC. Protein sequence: CASSYSDPSYNEQFF.

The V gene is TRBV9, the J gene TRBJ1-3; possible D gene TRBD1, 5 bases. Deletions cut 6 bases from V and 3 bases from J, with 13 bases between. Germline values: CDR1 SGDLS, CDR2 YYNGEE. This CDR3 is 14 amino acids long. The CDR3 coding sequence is TGTGCCAGCACGGCGGGGCCGGGTGGAAACACCATATATTTT. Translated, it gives CASTAGPGGNTIYF.

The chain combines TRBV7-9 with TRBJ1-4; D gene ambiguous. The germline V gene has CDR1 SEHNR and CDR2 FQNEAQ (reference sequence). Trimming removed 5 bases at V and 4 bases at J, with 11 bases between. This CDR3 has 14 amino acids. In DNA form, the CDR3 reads TGTGCCAGCAGCCGACCAGGCCTTAATGAAAAACTGTTTTTT. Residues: CASSRPGLNEKLFF.

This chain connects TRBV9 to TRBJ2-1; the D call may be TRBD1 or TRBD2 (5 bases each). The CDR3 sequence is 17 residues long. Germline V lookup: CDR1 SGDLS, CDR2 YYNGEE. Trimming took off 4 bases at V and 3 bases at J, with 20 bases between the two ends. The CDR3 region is CASSPRDPSALYNEQFF. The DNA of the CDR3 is TGTGCCAGCAGCCCCCGGGACCCCTCGGCCCTCTACAATGAGCAGTTCTTC.

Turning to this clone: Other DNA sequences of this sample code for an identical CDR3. The CDR3, as DNA: TGTGCCAGCAGCCCACAGGGGGGCGGAAACACCATATATTTT. Its protein product is CASSPQGGGNTIYF. The chain is built from TRBV7-8 and TRBJ1-3; 8 bases map to TRBD1. With V trimmed by 5 bases and J by 4 bases, 4 bases remained unmatched. Germline CDR1 reads SGHVS; CDR2 reads FQNEAQ. The CDR3 contains 14 residues.

CDR3 region: CASSRSAGDDGYTF. The CDR3, as DNA: TGTGCCAGCAGCCGCTCCGCAGGGGACGATGGCTACACCTTC. The chain links TRBV7-3 to TRBJ1-2; TRBD1 might be the D (6 bases). There are 14 residues in the CDR3. CDR1 is SGHTA and CDR2 is FQGTGA in the germline V gene. The ends were cut back, 5 bases at V and 6 bases at J, with 16 bases in the middle. Full variable domain (missing parts from reference TRBV7-3 and TRBJ1-2): GAGVSQTPSNKVTEKGKYVELRCDPISGHTALYWYRQSLGQGPEFLIYFQGTGAADDSGLPNDRFFAVRPEGSVSTLKIQRTERGDSAVYLCASSRSAGDDGYTFGSGTRLTVV.